The entry below gives a single T cell receptor (beta chain) sequence along with its context. This sample was taken from a study of blood T cell repertoires in COVID-19. Study background: There were acute and convalescent COVID-19 samples, and they came from the United States, Italy and Spain. Sources were T cells, B-cell-depleted T cells, or PBMCs; the material itself was cDNA or gDNA.

Study processing details: Quantification of nucleated cells was approximated via reference gene primer amplification. This table comes from immunoSEQ multiplex PCR, and its TCRdb copy is limited to in-frame clones, with some not included. Clonal size and the V and J genes are those of that table, whereas D and trimming came from the DNA. The sample has 100,000 to 120,000 clones, roughly 80% seen once. Germline CDR1 and CDR2: WSHSY and SAAADI. The V and J ends lost 7 bases and 2 bases respectively, with 15 bases between them. This CDR3 spans 14 amino acids. The clonotype was recovered from an elderly woman with acute or convalescent COVID-19. This rearrangement joins TRBV10-2 to TRBJ2-7; no definite D call. Sequencing input: peripheral blood. CDR3 sequence: CASKREAKAYEQYF. The CDR3 DNA reads as TGCGCCAGCAAACGAGAAGCTAAAGCCTACGAGCAGTACTTC.